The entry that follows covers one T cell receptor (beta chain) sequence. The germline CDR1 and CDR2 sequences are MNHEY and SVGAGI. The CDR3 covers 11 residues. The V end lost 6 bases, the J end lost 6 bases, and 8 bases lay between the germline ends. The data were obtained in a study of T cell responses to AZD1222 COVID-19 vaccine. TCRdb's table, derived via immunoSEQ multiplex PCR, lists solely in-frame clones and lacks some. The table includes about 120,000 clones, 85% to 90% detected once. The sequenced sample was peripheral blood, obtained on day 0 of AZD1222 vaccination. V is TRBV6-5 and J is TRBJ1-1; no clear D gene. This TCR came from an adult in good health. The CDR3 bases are TGTGCCAGCAGGATTGCGGCTGAAGCTTTCTTT. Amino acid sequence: CASRIAAEAFF.